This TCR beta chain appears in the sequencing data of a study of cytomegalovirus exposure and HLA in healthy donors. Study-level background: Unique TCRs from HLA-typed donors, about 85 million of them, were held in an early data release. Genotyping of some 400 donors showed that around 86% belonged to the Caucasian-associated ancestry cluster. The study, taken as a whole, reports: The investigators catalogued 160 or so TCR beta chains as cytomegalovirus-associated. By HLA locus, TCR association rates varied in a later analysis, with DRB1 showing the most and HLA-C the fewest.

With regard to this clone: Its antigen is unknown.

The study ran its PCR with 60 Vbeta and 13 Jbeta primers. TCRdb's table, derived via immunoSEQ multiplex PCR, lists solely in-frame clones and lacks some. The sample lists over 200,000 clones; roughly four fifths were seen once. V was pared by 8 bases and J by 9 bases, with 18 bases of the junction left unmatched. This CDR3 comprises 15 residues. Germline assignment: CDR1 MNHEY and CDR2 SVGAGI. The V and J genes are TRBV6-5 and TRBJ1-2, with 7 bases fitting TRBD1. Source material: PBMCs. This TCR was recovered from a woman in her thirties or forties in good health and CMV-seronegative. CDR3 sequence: CASYPIGTVLPRYTF. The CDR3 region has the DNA TGTGCCAGCTACCCGATAGGGACAGTACTTCCCCGCTACACCTTC.